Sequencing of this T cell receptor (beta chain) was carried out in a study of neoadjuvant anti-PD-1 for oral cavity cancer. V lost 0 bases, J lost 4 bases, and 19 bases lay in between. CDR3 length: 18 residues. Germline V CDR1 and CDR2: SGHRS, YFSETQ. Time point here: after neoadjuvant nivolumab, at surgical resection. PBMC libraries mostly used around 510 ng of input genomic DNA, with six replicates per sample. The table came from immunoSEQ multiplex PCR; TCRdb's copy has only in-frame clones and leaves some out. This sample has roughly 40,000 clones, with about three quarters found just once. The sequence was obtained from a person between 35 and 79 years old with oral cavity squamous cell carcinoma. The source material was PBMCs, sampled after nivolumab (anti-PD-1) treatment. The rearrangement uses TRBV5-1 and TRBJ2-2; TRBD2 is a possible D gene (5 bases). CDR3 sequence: CASSLAPLSSGSTGELFF. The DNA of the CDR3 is TGCGCCAGCAGCTTGGCCCCGCTATCAAGCGGATCCACCGGGGAGCTGTTTTTT.